These 28 T cell receptor beta chains originate from one sample sequenced in a study of cytomegalovirus exposure and HLA in healthy donors. TCRdb's copy holds only in-frame clones and misses some; the assay was immunoSEQ multiplex PCR. This sample has some 330,000 clones; about nine tenths occur once, and the top ten carry under 0.85%. The sequenced material came from PBMCs. The receptors stem from a woman between 18 and 29 years old in good health and CMV-seronegative.

The chain joins TRBV4-2 to TRBJ1-2; no definite D call. The CDR3 contains 13 residues. CDR1 is LGHNA, CDR2 YNFKEQ, per germline. Trimming cost V 0 bases and J 7 bases, with 9 bases left between them. This chain's CDR3 is CASSQDWRGGYTF. The CDR3 DNA reads TGTGCCAGCAGCCAAGATTGGCGGGGTGGCTACACCTTC.

This clone was detected once. The rearrangement joins TRBV18 to TRBJ1-1; D unclear. V lost 2 bases and J 3 bases, leaving 13 bases between the germline ends. The germline gives CDR1 KGHSH, CDR2 LQKENI. The CDR3 contains 15 residues. The CDR3 DNA follows: TGTGCCAGCTCACCATTAGAGACATCGGACACTGAAGCTTTCTTT. Protein product: CASSPLETSDTEAFF.

The rearrangement uses TRBV4-3 and TRBJ2-7, with D maybe TRBD2 (5 bases). There are 18 residues in the CDR3. The V and J ends lost 4 bases and 5 bases respectively, with 27 bases between them. Germline lookup yields CDR1 LGHNA and CDR2 YSLEER. This CDR3 reads CASSPSVLETPDAHEQYF. The CDR3 DNA follows: TGCGCCAGCAGCCCGTCGGTACTAGAAACCCCAGATGCCCACGAGCAGTACTTC.

V usage is TRBV6-5 and J usage is TRBJ1-2; tentatively, D is TRBD1 (6 bases). The germline V and J ends were trimmed by 3 bases and 8 bases, with 10 bases remaining between them. CDR3 length: 12 amino acids. Germline CDR1 MNHEY, CDR2 SVGAGI. The chain's CDR3 is CASSYGQLGYTF. The CDR3 DNA reads as TGTGCCAGCAGTTATGGACAGCTAGGCTACACCTTC.

This clone showed up just once. The rearrangement links TRBV6-5 to TRBJ1-1; D perhaps matches TRBD1 (5 bases). CDR1 is MNHEY and CDR2 is SVGAGI in the germline V gene. The CDR3 runs to 15 residues. The V end lost 7 bases, the J end lost 2 bases, and 17 bases lay between the germline ends. CDR3 amino acids: CASTRGDSANTEAFF. CDR3 bases: TGTGCCAGCACTCGGGGGGACTCGGCAAACACTGAAGCTTTCTTT.

The gene calls are TRBV5-6 and TRBJ2-1; 9 bases are shared with TRBD2. The CDR3 consists of 14 residues. Germline V gene data show CDR1 as SGHDT and CDR2 as YYEEEE. V lost 1 base and J lost 9; bases outside the gene matches: 5. As DNA, the CDR3 is TGTGCCAGCAGCTTGAGTAGCGGGAGTGGTGAGCAGTTCTTC. Amino acid sequence: CASSLSSGSGEQFF.

The V call is TRBV6-5, the J call TRBJ2-2, with D perhaps TRBD2 (6 bases). The CDR3 is 14 residues long. The ends were cut back, 0 bases at V and 6 bases at J, with 8 bases in the middle. The germline V gene has CDR1 MNHEY and CDR2 SVGAGI. The CDR3 region is CASSYSAGPGELFF. Here the CDR3 DNA reads TGTGCCAGCAGTTACTCGGCGGGGCCCGGGGAGCTGTTTTTT.

The chain employs TRBV12-2 and TRBJ2-7; TRBD2, the table's D call, was not compared with the DNA. TRBV12-2 is a recognized pseudogene. The CDR3 sequence is 15 residues long. This CDR3 reads CASRLPSAVSYEQYF. The DNA for the CDR3 is TGTGCAAGTCGCTTACCTTCGGCGGTCTCCTACGAGCAGTACTTC.

The rearrangement links TRBV6-1 to TRBJ1-5, with 11 bases aligning to TRBD1. CDR1 is MNHNS, CDR2 SASEGT, per germline. The CDR3 spans 16 residues. V was clipped by 4 bases and J by 8 bases; unmatched bases: 10. The CDR3 region is CASSAAWTGGREPQHF. In nucleotides, the CDR3 is TGTGCCAGCAGTGCCGCTTGGACAGGGGGCAGGGAGCCCCAGCATTTT.

This sequence joins TRBV5-1 and TRBJ2-7, with D possibly matching TRBD2 (5 bases). The CDR3 is made up of 13 amino acids. Trimming took 1 base from V and 3 from J, leaving 8 bases between them. The germline V gene has CDR1 SGHRS and CDR2 YFSETQ. The CDR3 DNA is TGCGCCAGCAGCTTGCCGGGATTCTACGAGCAGTACTTC. Translation: CASSLPGFYEQYF.

The rearrangement uses TRBV5-1 and TRBJ2-7; the D gene is possibly TRBD2 (6 bases). Per germline, CDR1 SGHRS and CDR2 YFSETQ. This CDR3 contains 16 residues. Trimming took off 4 bases at V and 0 bases at J, with 17 bases between the two ends. CDR3 in DNA: TGCGCCAGCAGCCCGGTGGGAGCGGGCCTCTCCTACGAGCAGTACTTC. Its translation: CASSPVGAGLSYEQYF.

This clone was detected only a few times. This sequence joins TRBV20-1 and TRBJ2-3, with D uncertain. V shed 6 bases and J shed 0 bases, with 4 bases lying between them. The germline CDR1 and CDR2 sequences are DFQATT and SNEGSKA (reference sequence). The CDR3 has 11 residues. In DNA, the CDR3 is TGCAGTGCCTCCAGCACAGATACGCAGTATTTT. Translation: CSASSTDTQYF.

The rearrangement joins TRBV6-5 to TRBJ1-4; 11 positions match TRBD1. This CDR3 is built from 16 residues. Trimming removed 4 bases from V and 10 bases from J; junction bases left unmatched: 11. Per the germline V gene, CDR1 is MNHEY and CDR2 is SVGAGI. Here the CDR3 reads CASSSKTGQGERKLFF. CDR3 sequence (DNA): TGTGCCAGCAGTTCTAAAACGGGACAGGGGGAGAGAAAACTGTTTTTT.

The chain employs TRBV5-4 and TRBJ2-7, with 11 bases that match TRBD1. CDR1 is SGHNT and CDR2 is YYREEE in the germline V gene (reference sequence). With V trimmed by 0 bases and J by 2 bases, 7 bases remained unmatched. The CDR3 loop spans 17 amino acids. CDR3 bases: TGTGCCAGCAGCTTGGTCGGACAGGGGGCCAAAACCTACGAGCAGTACTTC. This translates into CASSLVGQGAKTYEQYF.

V and J are TRBV4-3 and TRBJ2-1; 7 bases match TRBD1. Germline V CDR1 and CDR2: LGHNA, YSLEER. Trimming cost V 2 bases and J 5 bases; bases outside gene matches: 9. The CDR3 is made up of 16 amino acids. As DNA, the CDR3 is TGCGCCAGCAGCCAACATCCGGGACAGACACACAATGAGCAGTTCTTC. This encodes CASSQHPGQTHNEQFF.

The gene calls are TRBV29-1 and TRBJ1-3, with a tentative D call TRBD1 (5 bases). The CDR3 is made up of 14 amino acids. V was cut by 3 bases and J by 4 bases, with 13 bases left in between. From germline, CDR1 is SQVTM and CDR2 ANQGSEA. As DNA, the CDR3 is TGCAGCGTTGATGGCAGGGCGGGGGGAAACACCATATATTTT. It translates to CSVDGRAGGNTIYF.

This clone showed up just once. The chain is built from TRBV13 and TRBJ2-7; perhaps TRBD2 as D (5 bases). Germline loops: CDR1 PRHDT, CDR2 FYEKMQ (reference sequence). Deletions cut 5 bases from V and 1 base from J, with 15 bases between. The CDR3 consists of 15 residues. DNA of the CDR3: TGTGCCAGCAGCGTATCAGGAGGTAGATCCTACGAGCAGTACTTC. This translates into CASSVSGGRSYEQYF. Full variable domain (missing parts from reference TRBV13 and TRBJ2-7): AAGVIQSPRHLIKEKRETATLKCYPIPRHDTVYWYQQGPGQDPQFLISFYEKMQSDKGSIPDRFSAQQFSDYHSELNMSSLELGDSALYFCASSVSGGRSYEQYFGPGTRLTVT.

This clone showed up just a few times. A read error may account for a junction end that differs from germline. V usage is TRBV7-7 and J usage is TRBJ2-7; D perhaps matches TRBD2 (6 bases). Germline-derived CDR1 and CDR2 are SSHAT and FNYEAQ (reference sequence). The CDR3 length is 14 residues. In DNA, the CDR3 is TGTGCTAGCAGCCCGTTTGACGGGAGCTACGAGCAGTACTTC. It yields the protein CASSPFDGSYEQYF.

The chain employs TRBV19 and TRBJ2-7; 14 nucleotides line up with TRBD2. V gave up 6 bases and J gave up 6 bases; unmatched junction bases: 4. The CDR3 covers 14 residues. Germline CDR1 LNHDA, CDR2 SQIVND (reference sequence). As DNA, the CDR3 is TGTGCCAGTAGGGGACTAGCGGGAGCTGGCGAGCAGTACTTC. Protein product: CASRGLAGAGEQYF.

Only one count was recorded for this clone. V gene TRBV27 combines with J gene TRBJ2-1, with no clear D. The CDR3 is 12 residues long. V was clipped by 7 bases and J by 2 bases, with 6 bases between them. Germline V gives CDR1 MNHEY, CDR2 SMNVEV (reference sequence). DNA of the CDR3: TGTGCCAGCAAGGAGCCCTACAATGAGCAGTTCTTC. The encoded protein is CASKEPYNEQFF.

The chain links TRBV2 to TRBJ2-1; D is possibly TRBD2 (5 bases). This CDR3 contains 15 residues. Germline V gives CDR1 SNHLY, CDR2 FYNNEI. V gave up 8 bases and J gave up 4 bases, with 18 bases separating them. CDR3 nucleotides: TGTGCCAGCTCCGCCTCGGGGAACGGTTACAATGAGCAGTTCTTC. The encoded protein is CASSASGNGYNEQFF.

The chain uses TRBV18 and TRBJ1-4; tentative D call: TRBD1 (5 bases). In germline, CDR1 is KGHSH, CDR2 LQKENI. Trimming took 4 bases from V and 5 from J, leaving 14 bases between them. The CDR3 runs to 15 residues. The CDR3 is CASSRGAQDNEKLFF. CDR3 bases: TGTGCCAGCTCACGGGGCGCACAGGACAATGAAAAACTGTTTTTT.

V is TRBV2 and J is TRBJ2-7; TRBD1 matches at 8 bases. Trimming cost V 6 bases and J 6 bases; bases outside gene matches: 7. The CDR3 runs to 13 residues. The germline V gene has CDR1 SNHLY and CDR2 FYNNEI. The CDR3 region has the DNA TGTGCCAGCAGGGGAAGGACAGGGTTCGAGCAGTACTTC. Encoded protein: CASRGRTGFEQYF.

The V gene is TRBV6-1, the J gene TRBJ2-2; possibly TRBD1 for D (6 bases). V dropped 2 bases and J dropped 0 bases, with 7 bases sitting between them. This CDR3 is built from 15 residues. Germline V lookup: CDR1 MNHNS, CDR2 SASEGT. This chain's CDR3 is CASSEWTANTGELFF. In nucleotides, the CDR3 is TGTGCCAGCAGTGAATGGACAGCGAACACCGGGGAGCTGTTTTTT.

This clone was seen a single time. V and J are TRBV5-4 and TRBJ1-2; 9 nucleotides agree with TRBD1. J was trimmed by 1 base and V by 2 bases; bases with no gene match: 9. The length of the CDR3 is 17 residues. The germline gives CDR1 SGHNT, CDR2 YYREEE (reference sequence). The CDR3 loop is CASSFARDRALNYGYTF. Written as DNA, the CDR3 is TGTGCCAGCAGCTTTGCCCGGGACAGGGCCCTTAACTATGGCTACACCTTC.

The V gene is TRBV5-1, the J gene TRBJ2-1, with 11 bases fitting TRBD1. This CDR3 spans 15 amino acids. The V and J ends lost 4 bases and 9 bases, in that order; junction bases with no gene match: 9. CDR1 and CDR2 from the germline V gene are SGHRS and YFSETQ. As DNA, the CDR3 is TGCGCCAGCAGCCCAACGGGGGACAGGGGGGCTGAGCAGTTCTTC. Amino acids: CASSPTGDRGAEQFF. Supplemented by reference TRBV5-1 and TRBJ2-1, the full variable domain reads KAGVTQTPRYLIKTRGQQVTLSCSPISGHRSVSWYQQTPGQGLQFLFEYFSETQRNKGNFPGRFSGRQFSNSRSEMNVSTLELGDSALYLCASSPTGDRGAEQFFGPGTRLTVL.

This clone occurred a few times. The V and J genes are TRBV4-2 and TRBJ2-7; 7 bases align to TRBD1. V lost 0 bases to trimming and J lost 5 bases; unmatched junction nucleotides: 7. The germline CDR1 and CDR2 sequences are LGHNA and YNFKEQ. This CDR3 contains 15 residues. The chain's CDR3 is CASSQDLYRGHEQYF. The CDR3 DNA reads TGTGCCAGCAGCCAAGATCTGTATAGGGGGCACGAGCAGTACTTC.

The rearrangement joins TRBV7-6 to TRBJ2-7, with D possibly TRBD2 on 6 matching bases. CDR3 length: 17 amino acids. The V end was cut by 2 bases, the J end by 7 bases, with 24 bases between. Germline assignment: CDR1 SGHVS and CDR2 FNYEAQ. The CDR3 DNA is TGTGCCAGCAGCTTAAGCCGGGTAGGGACTGACCCAGGGGAGCAGTACTTC. Translating gives CASSLSRVGTDPGEQYF. The variable domain in full, completed from reference TRBV7-6 and TRBJ2-7, reads GAGVSQSPRYKVTKRGQDVALRCDPISGHVSLYWYRQALGQGPEFLTYFNYEAQQDKSGLPNDRFSAERPEGSISTLTIQRTEQRDSAMYRCASSLSRVGTDPGEQYFGPGTRLTVT.